This section outlines one T cell receptor (beta chain) sequence together with its context. No antigen is known for it. TCR beta CDR3 regions were amplified from RNA transcripts. In the first-round RT-PCR of the TCR CDR3, the HTBI primer set was used. Using its own MiXCR run on the multiplex PCR reads, TCRdb lists one record per CDR3 protein. Of approximately 740,000 distinct CDR3 sequences in the sample, about 15% were seen once. The source of the sample is a study of T cells in Graves' hyperthyroidism and ophthalmopathy. Study conclusions and caveats: The model predicted ophthalmopathy a median roughly 6.5 months before onset. Most thyroid clonotypes with frequency above 0.001 were detected in blood.

The CDR3 is 15 residues long. CDR1 and CDR2 from the germline V gene are LGHNA and YSLEER. With 6 bases removed from V and 2 bases from J, the gap between germline ends came to 13 bases. For Graves' hyperthyroidism to be stable, ophthalmopathy could not progress within 18 months. The chain has TRBV4-3 and TRBJ1-4; D remains ambiguous. The clonotype was recovered from a young woman with Graves' hyperthyroidism. The sequencing input was blood. CDR3 DNA sequence: TGCGCCAGCAGATCCGGTGCACGGACTAATGAAAAACTGTTTTTT. Translation gives CASRSGARTNEKLFF.